Reported below is one T cell receptor beta chain. What it binds is unknown. The sample is drawn from a study of T cell responses to AZD1222 COVID-19 vaccine. Notes on the study in general: White British ancestry dominated among donors, who included more females, and clonal diversity was possibly underestimated. Spike-specific TCR breadth and depth both grew after two AZD1222 doses.

Sequenced by immunoSEQ multiplex PCR; TCRdb stores in-frame clones only, minus some. Here the sample spans about 100,000 clones, 70% to 90% being singletons. The CDR3 consists of 16 residues. Germline loops: CDR1 LNHNV, CDR2 YYDKDF (reference sequence). Trimming at V came to 3 bases and at J to 6 bases, leaving 8 bases not matched to a gene. The specimen comprised peripheral blood, sampled on day 0 of AZD1222 vaccination. The genes are TRBV15 and TRBJ2-7; 13 bases are shared with TRBD2. This TCR came from an adult in good health. The CDR3 is CATSSLPRLAGGEQYF. The DNA for the CDR3 is TGTGCCACCAGCAGCCTACCTCGACTAGCGGGAGGCGAGCAGTACTTC. Full variable domain (missing parts from reference TRBV15 and TRBJ2-7): DAMVIQNPRYQVTQFGKPVTLSCSQTLNHNVMYWYQQKSSQAPKLLFHYYDKDFNNEADTPDNFQSRRPNTSFCFLDIRSPGLGDTAMYLCATSSLPRLAGGEQYFGPGTRLTVT.